These 4 T cell receptor beta chains originate from one sample sequenced in a study of cytomegalovirus exposure and HLA in healthy donors. Using immunoSEQ multiplex PCR, the repertoire was profiled, and TCRdb retains in-frame clones only, with some absent. The profile shows approximately 150,000 clones, around 85% of them singletons. Sequenced input: PBMCs. These receptors were taken from a man aged 30 to 39 in good health and CMV-seropositive.

The J gene is TRBJ1-6, the V gene TRBV7-2, with 10 bases that match TRBD1. Looked up from germline, CDR1 is SGHTA and CDR2 is FQGNSA. The CDR3 contains 16 residues. V shed 1 base and J 7 bases; nucleotides not matched to a gene: 4. Here the CDR3 reads CASSLDRDRGNSPLHF. The CDR3 bases are TGTGCCAGCAGCTTAGATCGGGACAGGGGAAATTCACCCCTCCACTTT.

V is TRBV7-9 and J is TRBJ2-7; 11 bases align to TRBD2. The CDR3 is made up of 16 amino acids. Germline values: CDR1 SEHNR, CDR2 FQNEAQ (reference sequence). Unmatched junction bases numbered 10, after V lost 5 bases and J lost 4 bases. This chain's CDR3 is CASSNFRTSGQYEQYF. For the CDR3, the DNA is TGTGCCAGCAGCAACTTTAGGACTAGCGGGCAATACGAGCAGTACTTC.

This clone was detected once. V and J are TRBV5-8 and TRBJ1-4; 7 nucleotides line up with TRBD1. Germline V gene data show CDR1 as SGHTS and CDR2 as YDEGEE. This CDR3 comprises 15 residues. Germline trimming cut 4 bases from V and 4 bases from J; bases unmatched to any gene: 7. The CDR3 sequence is CASSAPGTVNEKLFF. In DNA form, the CDR3 reads TGTGCCAGCAGCGCCCCCGGGACAGTTAATGAAAAACTGTTTTTT.

This clone was picked up a small number of times. This chain uses TRBV27 with TRBJ1-5; 12 positions match TRBD1. The J segment lost 2 bases and the V segment lost 5 bases, leaving 13 bases of the junction unmatched. CDR1 is MNHEY and CDR2 is SMNVEV in the germline V gene (reference sequence). The CDR3 is 19 amino acids. In DNA form, the CDR3 reads TGTGCCAGCAGTAGTTACCGAGGGACAGGGGGCAGTGGCAATCAGCCCCAGCATTTT. It codes for CASSSYRGTGGSGNQPQHF.